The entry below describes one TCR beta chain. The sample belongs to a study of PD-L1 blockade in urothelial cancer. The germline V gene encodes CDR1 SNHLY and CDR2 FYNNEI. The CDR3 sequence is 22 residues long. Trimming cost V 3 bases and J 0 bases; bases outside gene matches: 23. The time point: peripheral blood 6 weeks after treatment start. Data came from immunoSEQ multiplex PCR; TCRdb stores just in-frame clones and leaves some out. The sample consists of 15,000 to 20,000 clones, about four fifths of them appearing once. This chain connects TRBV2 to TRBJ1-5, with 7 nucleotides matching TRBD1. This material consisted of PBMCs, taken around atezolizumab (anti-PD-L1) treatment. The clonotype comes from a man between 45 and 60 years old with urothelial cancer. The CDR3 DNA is TGTGCCAGCAGTGAGCAGGGTACAGGGGTATCGAGGACGGAGTATAGCAATCAGCCCCAGCATTTT. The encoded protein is CASSEQGTGVSRTEYSNQPQHF.